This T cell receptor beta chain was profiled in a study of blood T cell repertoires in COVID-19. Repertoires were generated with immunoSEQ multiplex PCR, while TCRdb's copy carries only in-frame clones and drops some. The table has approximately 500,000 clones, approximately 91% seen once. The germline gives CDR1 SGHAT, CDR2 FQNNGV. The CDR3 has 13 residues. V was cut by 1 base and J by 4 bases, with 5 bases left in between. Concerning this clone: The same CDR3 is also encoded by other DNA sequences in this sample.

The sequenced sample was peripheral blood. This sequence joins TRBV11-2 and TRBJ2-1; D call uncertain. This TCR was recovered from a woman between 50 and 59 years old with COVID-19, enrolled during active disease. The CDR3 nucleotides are TGTGCCAGCAGCTTAGCGGGTTACAATGAGCAGTTCTTC. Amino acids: CASSLAGYNEQFF.